This T cell receptor (beta chain) was identified during a study of tumor-infiltrating lymphocytes in primary liver carcinoma. Study-level information: Patients of both sexes were 30 to 69 years old. Stage T1-T3 N0M0 and a size of 4.2 to 10 cm characterized the tumors.

This clonotype occurred once. A read error may account for a junction end that differs from germline. Blood RNA was derived from unsorted whole blood, and germline DNA was extracted too. Sampling before surgery obtained about 4 milliliters of peripheral blood. With 500 to 650 ng total RNA as template and a constant-region primer, TCR beta cDNA was made. Construction of TCR beta libraries relied on three successive nested multiplex PCR rounds employing slightly modified ARM-PCR. MiXCR, run by TCRdb on the multiplex PCR reads, gives a single entry per CDR3 protein. This table holds about 210,000 distinct CDR3 sequences, around three fifths found once. Sequenced input: peripheral blood. The receptor's source is an older woman with primary liver carcinoma and hepatitis B virus infection.

CDR3 region: CASSQKEGLAGGQQNYGQYF. CDR3 DNA: TGCGCCAGCAGCCAGAAAGAGGGACTAGCGGGAGGCCAACAAAACTACGGGCAGTACTTC. The rearrangement links TRBV4-1 to TRBJ2-7; 15 nucleotides match TRBD2. This CDR3 has 20 amino acids. CDR1 and CDR2 from the germline V gene are MGHRA and YSYEKL.